The 32 T cell receptor beta chains reported below all come from one sample, sequenced in a study of T cells in Graves' hyperthyroidism and ophthalmopathy. The source material, RNA transcripts, was used to amplify TCR beta CDR3 regions. RT-PCR in the first round (using the HTBI primer set) targeted the TCR CDR3. TCRdb re-derived calls from the multiplex PCR reads in MiXCR, one entry per CDR3 protein. This table has under 400,000 distinct CDR3 sequences, under 25% appearing once. The sequenced sample was blood. The receptors come from a woman between 50 and 59 years old with Graves' hyperthyroidism.

Ten or more counts support this clonotype. The chain carries TRBV2 and TRBJ1-4; possibly TRBD1 for D (6 bases). With 3 bases removed from V and 0 bases from J, the gap between germline ends came to 8 bases. The germline gives CDR1 SNHLY, CDR2 FYNNEI. The CDR3 extends over 15 amino acids. CDR3 nucleotide sequence: TGTGCCAGCAGTGAGACAGGCGCAACTAATGAAAAACTGTTTTTT. It encodes CASSETGATNEKLFF.

This clonotype was observed at least ten times. CDR3: CASSVDEGGSYNEQFF. CDR3 DNA sequence: TGTGCCAGCAGCGTAGATGAGGGAGGCTCCTACAATGAGCAGTTCTTC. This chain links TRBV9 with TRBJ2-1; D is perhaps TRBD2 (6 bases). CDR1 and CDR2 from the germline V gene are SGDLS and YYNGEE. With 0 bases removed from V and 0 bases from J, the gap between germline ends came to 10 bases. CDR3 length equals 16 residues.

The DNA for the CDR3 is TGCGCCAGCAGCTTGGACCGTTTCAAGTATAACTATGGCTACACCTTC. Translation: CASSLDRFKYNYGYTF. The gene calls are TRBV5-1 and TRBJ1-2, with unresolved D. CDR1 and CDR2 (germline): SGHRS, YFSETQ. The CDR3 runs to 16 residues. Between the trimmed V and J ends, which lost 0 bases and 1 base, there was a span of 13 bases.

The J gene is TRBJ2-3, the V gene TRBV5-1; possibly TRBD2 for D (7 bases). V was cut by 5 bases and J by 4 bases, with 11 bases left in between. The CDR3 contains 13 residues. Germline V gives CDR1 SGHRS, CDR2 YFSETQ. The CDR3 nucleotides read TGCGCCAGCAGGAGAGGGGGGGCAGATACGCAGTATTTT. Its translation: CASRRGGADTQYF.

This clonotype appeared many times. The rearrangement uses TRBV20-1 and TRBJ2-2, with D possibly TRBD2 on 5 matching bases. Trimming stripped 0 bases from V and 1 base from J, with 9 bases between. The CDR3 consists of 15 residues. The germline gives CDR1 DFQATT, CDR2 SNEGSKA (reference sequence). The CDR3 loop is CSARDKRQNTGELFF. For the CDR3, the DNA is TGCAGTGCTAGAGACAAGCGGCAGAACACCGGGGAGCTGTTTTTT.

This clonotype appeared a single time. The rearrangement uses TRBV5-6 and TRBJ2-1, with a tentative D call TRBD1 (5 bases). This CDR3 has 14 amino acids. Trimming took off 4 bases at V and 5 bases at J, with 13 bases between the two ends. Germline-derived CDR1 and CDR2 are SGHDT and YYEEEE. The CDR3 sequence is CASSPVQGNNEQFF. For the CDR3, the DNA is TGTGCCAGCAGCCCGGTCCAGGGAAACAATGAGCAGTTCTTC. Full variable domain (remainder filled in from reference TRBV5-6 and TRBJ2-1): DAGVTQSPTHLIKTRGQQVTLRCSPKSGHDTVSWYQQALGQGPQFIFQYYEEEERQRGNFPDRFSGHQFPNYSSELNVNALLLGDSALYLCASSPVQGNNEQFFGPGTRLTVL.

In its sample, this clonotype was seen many times. This sequence joins TRBV24-1 and TRBJ2-2; 9 bases match TRBD2. The CDR3 covers 17 residues. The ends lost 3 bases at V and 5 bases at J; junction bases unmatched: 9. Germline V gene sequence: CDR1 KGHDR, CDR2 SFDVKD. This CDR3 reads CATSDGGAGGRTGELFF. CDR3 DNA sequence: TGTGCCACCAGTGATGGGGGAGCGGGAGGACGGACCGGGGAGCTGTTTTTT.

This clonotype was recorded at least ten times. The J gene is TRBJ2-1, the V gene TRBV3-1; 10 nucleotides match TRBD2. Germline assignment: CDR1 LGHDT and CDR2 YNNKEL (reference sequence). CDR3 length: 16 residues. Trimming took 3 bases from V and 4 from J; bases not matched to a gene: 6. The CDR3 reads CASSQSVAGGYNEQFF. The CDR3 DNA is TGTGCCAGCAGCCAGAGCGTAGCGGGGGGATACAATGAGCAGTTCTTC.

There are many counts of this clonotype. The chain joins TRBV6-1 to TRBJ1-2; perhaps TRBD1 as D (5 bases). Trimming shortened V by 7 bases and J by 0 bases, and 12 bases separated the two germline ends. CDR3 length equals 14 residues. The germline V gene encodes CDR1 MNHNS and CDR2 SASEGT. CDR3 sequence: CASTGATANYGYTF. The CDR3, as DNA: TGTGCCAGCACCGGAGCGACAGCTAACTATGGCTACACCTTC.

V and J are TRBV10-1 and TRBJ1-5, with TRBD1 matching over 7 bases. Germline CDR1 WNHNN, CDR2 SYGVQD (reference sequence). V lost 0 bases to trimming and J lost 0 bases; unmatched junction nucleotides: 17. The CDR3 is made up of 21 amino acids. CDR3 protein: CASSESRVKDRTPHSNQPQHF. CDR3 DNA: TGCGCCAGCAGTGAGTCCCGAGTCAAGGACAGGACTCCTCATAGCAATCAGCCCCAGCATTTT.

The table lists this clonotype with many counts. The J gene is TRBJ2-7, the V gene TRBV6-5; D unclear. V lost 0 bases to trimming and J lost 0 bases, with 9 bases between them. Per the germline V gene, CDR1 is MNHEY and CDR2 is SVGAGI. The CDR3 runs 15 residues. CDR3 sequence (DNA): TGTGCCAGCAGTTACTCGGGTCTAAGCTCCTACGAGCAGTACTTC. Translation: CASSYSGLSSYEQYF.

The chain uses TRBV6-1 and TRBJ2-3, with D unresolved. The V end was cut by 6 bases, the J end by 4 bases, with 11 bases between. The germline gives CDR1 MNHNS, CDR2 SASEGT. The CDR3 length is 13 residues. The CDR3 coding sequence is TGTGCCAGCAGACCCCGGGTCCCAGATACGCAGTATTTT. Protein sequence: CASRPRVPDTQYF.

The rearrangement links TRBV19 to TRBJ2-7; D could derive from TRBD1 or TRBD2 (5 bases each). This CDR3 contains 13 residues. CDR1 and CDR2 (germline): LNHDA, SQIVND (reference sequence). The germline V and J ends were trimmed by 10 bases and 4 bases, with 17 bases remaining between them. The CDR3 spells CATSRGEGYEQYF. The DNA for the CDR3 is TGTGCCACCAGCCGGGGAGAGGGGTACGAGCAGTACTTC.

The rearrangement joins TRBV2 to TRBJ1-2; 11 positions match TRBD1. The CDR3 extends over 15 amino acids. Germline V lookup: CDR1 SNHLY, CDR2 FYNNEI. With V trimmed by 3 bases and J by 5 bases, 5 bases remained unmatched. CDR3 in amino acids: CASSDLGQGGYGYTF. CDR3 nucleotide sequence: TGTGCCAGCAGTGACCTGGGACAGGGGGGATATGGCTACACCTTC.

The table lists this clonotype with many counts. The rearrangement links TRBV28 to TRBJ1-6, with 10 bases that match TRBD1. The CDR3 contains 18 residues. V was clipped by 6 bases and J by 7 bases; unmatched bases: 15. From germline, CDR1 is MDHEN and CDR2 SYDVKM. CDR3 in DNA: TGTGCCAGCAGCTCGATCCCGGGACAGGGGTCGGGCAATTCACCCCTCCACTTT. Translating gives CASSSIPGQGSGNSPLHF.

In the case of this clonotype: At one boundary the junction diverges from the germline segment, which might be a read error. The J gene is TRBJ1-1, the V gene TRBV12-3 or TRBV12-4, with TRBD1 as a possible D gene (5 bases). The CDR3 loop spans 15 amino acids. CDR3 sequence reads: CASRDRGRRNTEAFF. The DNA for the CDR3 is TGTGCCAGCCGCGATCGGGGACGGAGGAACACTGAAGCCTTCTTT.

The table lists this clonotype with many counts. The chain carries TRBV5-1 and TRBJ2-5; D perhaps matches TRBD2 (6 bases). CDR1 and CDR2 (germline): SGHRS, YFSETQ. This CDR3 contains 14 residues. The ends were cut back, 0 bases at V and 7 bases at J, with 13 bases in the middle. As DNA, the CDR3 is TGCGCCAGCAGCTTGGCGGGGGAGGTCGGGACCCAGTACTTC. Translating gives CASSLAGEVGTQYF.

This clonotype showed up many times. The rearrangement links TRBV29-1 to TRBJ2-7; D might be TRBD1 (6 bases). Trimming removed 1 base at V and 3 bases at J, with 19 bases between. There are 16 residues in the CDR3. Germline V gene sequence: CDR1 SQVTM, CDR2 ANQGSEA. For the CDR3, the DNA is TGCAGCGTTGAAGTGATCGGGACATCCAGCTACTACGAGCAGTACTTC. Protein sequence: CSVEVIGTSSYYEQYF.

This clonotype was observed many times. V and J are TRBV5-1 and TRBJ1-2; 12 nucleotides line up with TRBD1. CDR1 is SGHRS, CDR2 YFSETQ, per germline. V trimming: 3 bases; J trimming: 6 bases; junction bases outside the gene matches: 12. This CDR3 contains 17 residues. CDR3 protein: CASSSSGTGGLVDGYTF. CDR3 DNA: TGCGCCAGCAGCTCCTCCGGGACAGGGGGCCTGGTGGATGGCTACACCTTC. Full variable domain (remainder filled in from reference TRBV5-1 and TRBJ1-2): KAGVTQTPRYLIKTRGQQVTLSCSPISGHRSVSWYQQTPGQGLQFLFEYFSETQRNKGNFPGRFSGRQFSNSRSEMNVSTLELGDSALYLCASSSSGTGGLVDGYTFGSGTRLTVV.

DNA of the CDR3: TGTGCCAGTAGTTCCCGGGCCGGGGAAAACATTCAGTACTTC. Encoded protein: CASSSRAGENIQYF. The chain joins TRBV19 to TRBJ2-4; D possibly corresponds to TRBD2 (5 bases). The V gene lost 5 bases and the J gene lost 5 bases, with 13 bases spanning the gap. This CDR3 is 14 amino acids long. CDR1 LNHDA and CDR2 SQIVND come from the germline V gene (reference sequence).

This clonotype was observed many times. V usage is TRBV20-1 and J usage is TRBJ2-5, with TRBD2 identical over 10 bases. There are 14 residues in the CDR3. Germline V gives CDR1 DFQATT, CDR2 SNEGSKA (reference sequence). Losses at the gene ends were 1 base for V and 2 bases for J; bases not matched to a gene: 1. CDR3 amino acids: CSARGTSGQETQYF. The DNA for the CDR3 is TGCAGTGCTAGAGGGACTAGCGGACAAGAGACCCAGTACTTC.

This clonotype was observed at least ten times. The rearrangement joins TRBV10-3 to TRBJ2-7, with 9 bases identical to TRBD1. This CDR3 has 14 residues. The ends lost 10 bases at V and 5 bases at J; junction bases unmatched: 12. Germline V gene data show CDR1 as ENHRY and CDR2 as SYGVKD. The CDR3 protein is CATVPGQGGHEQYF. CDR3 DNA sequence: TGTGCCACCGTACCGGGACAGGGTGGCCACGAGCAGTACTTC.

The rearrangement uses TRBV7-8 and TRBJ2-2, with 7 nucleotides matching TRBD2. CDR1 is SGHVS, CDR2 FQNEAQ, per germline. The CDR3 is 15 amino acids. Trimming cost V 5 bases and J 1 base; bases outside gene matches: 4. The CDR3 reads CASSVGGLNTGELFF. The CDR3 coding sequence is TGTGCCAGCAGCGTGGGAGGGTTGAACACCGGGGAGCTGTTTTTT.

This rearrangement joins TRBV29-1 to TRBJ1-2; 9 bases fit TRBD1. The CDR3 is 12 residues long. The V and J ends lost 4 bases and 10 bases, in that order; junction bases with no gene match: 7. Germline V gene data show CDR1 as SQVTM and CDR2 as ANQGSEA. CDR3 protein: CSVALQGADYTF. In DNA, the CDR3 is TGCAGCGTTGCTTTACAGGGGGCGGACTACACCTTC.

This clonotype was seen many times. The chain combines TRBV28 with TRBJ2-7, with D maybe TRBD1 (7 bases). Looked up from germline, CDR1 is MDHEN and CDR2 is SYDVKM. V was clipped by 5 bases and J by 2 bases, with 16 bases between them. The CDR3 length is 15 residues. The CDR3 nucleotides are TGTGCCAGCAGTCCCGCGGGACAGCCCACCTACGAGCAGTACTTC. Its translation is CASSPAGQPTYEQYF.

This rearrangement joins TRBV11-2 to TRBJ2-3; TRBD2 aligns across 10 bases. J lost 1 base, V lost 5 bases, and 3 bases had no gene match. Germline V lookup: CDR1 SGHAT, CDR2 FQNNGV. The CDR3 sequence is 15 residues long. The CDR3 region is CASSIGLAGTDTQYF. For the CDR3, the DNA is TGTGCCAGCAGCATAGGACTAGCGGGCACAGATACGCAGTATTTT.

The table lists this clonotype with many counts. The rearrangement joins TRBV28 to TRBJ2-7; 9 bases match TRBD1. Germline CDR1 and CDR2: MDHEN and SYDVKM. CDR3 size: 17 residues. Losses at the gene ends were 5 bases for V and 6 bases for J; bases not matched to a gene: 17. The CDR3 sequence: CASSPTLGTGKRGEQYF. CDR3 sequence (DNA): TGTGCCAGCAGTCCAACCCTTGGGACAGGGAAAAGGGGCGAGCAGTACTTC.

This chain joins TRBV2 and TRBJ1-4, with D unclear. The V gene lost 5 bases and the J gene lost 7 bases, with 11 bases spanning the gap. The CDR3 contains 13 residues. The germline V gene encodes CDR1 SNHLY and CDR2 FYNNEI. CDR3: CASSLAEGEKLFF. CDR3 DNA sequence: TGTGCCAGCAGTCTAGCGGAGGGTGAAAAACTGTTTTTT.

The chain recombines TRBV18 with TRBJ1-3; 8 bases match TRBD1. Germline V CDR1 and CDR2: KGHSH, LQKENI. With V trimmed by 6 bases and J by 2 bases, 9 bases remained unmatched. This CDR3 is built from 16 residues. The CDR3 DNA sequence: TGTGCCAGCTCTGCGACCGGGACAGGTCCTGGAAACACCATATATTTT. It codes for CASSATGTGPGNTIYF.

This chain connects TRBV5-1 to TRBJ1-6; 10 nucleotides align to TRBD1. Germline V CDR1 and CDR2: SGHRS, YFSETQ. This CDR3 comprises 15 residues. V lost 3 bases to trimming and J lost 6 bases; unmatched junction nucleotides: 3. The CDR3 here is CASSSRTGGNSPLHF. DNA for the CDR3: TGCGCCAGCAGCTCACGGACAGGGGGTAATTCACCCCTCCACTTT.

This clonotype appeared many times. The chain employs TRBV6-1 and TRBJ1-6; 7 positions match TRBD1. The junction had 2 bases not matched to a gene; V was cut back by 2 bases and J by 7 bases. This CDR3 is built from 14 residues. The germline V gene has CDR1 MNHNS and CDR2 SASEGT. For the CDR3, the DNA is TGTGCCAGCAGTGAACAGGGGGTGAATTCACCCCTCCACTTT. Protein: CASSEQGVNSPLHF.

The chain couples TRBV2 to TRBJ2-3; tentatively, D is TRBD1 (5 bases). Trimming took off 7 bases at V and 0 bases at J, with 14 bases between the two ends. The germline V gene has CDR1 SNHLY and CDR2 FYNNEI. The CDR3 has 15 amino acids. DNA for the CDR3: TGTGCCAGCATGGGGCGCGGTCCGAGCACAGATACGCAGTATTTT. It specifies CASMGRGPSTDTQYF. Full variable domain (remainder filled in from reference TRBV2 and TRBJ2-3): EPEVTQTPSHQVTQMGQEVILRCVPISNHLYFYWYRQILGQKVEFLVSFYNNEISEKSEIFDDQFSVERPDGSNFTLKIRSTKLEDSAMYFCASMGRGPSTDTQYFGPGTRLTVL.